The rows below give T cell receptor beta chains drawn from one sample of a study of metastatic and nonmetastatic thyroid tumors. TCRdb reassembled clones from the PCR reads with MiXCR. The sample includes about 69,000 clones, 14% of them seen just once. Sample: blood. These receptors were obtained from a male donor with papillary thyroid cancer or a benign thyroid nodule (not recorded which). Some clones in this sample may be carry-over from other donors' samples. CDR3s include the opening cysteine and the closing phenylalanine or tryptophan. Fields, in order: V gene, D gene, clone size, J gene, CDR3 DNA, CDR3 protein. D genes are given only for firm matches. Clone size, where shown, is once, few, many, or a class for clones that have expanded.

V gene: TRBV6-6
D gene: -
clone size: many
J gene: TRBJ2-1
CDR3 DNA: TGTGCCAGCAGTTACCCTGGGGCCTACAATGAGCAGTTCTTC
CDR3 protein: CASSYPGAYNEQFF

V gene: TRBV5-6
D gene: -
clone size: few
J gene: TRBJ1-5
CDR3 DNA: TGTGCCAGCAGCTCGGGAATCGGGCCCCAGCATTTT
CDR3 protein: CASSSGIGPQHF

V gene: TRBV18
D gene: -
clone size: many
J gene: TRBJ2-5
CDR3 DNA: TGTGCCAGCTCACCTCTAGAGACCCAGTACTTC
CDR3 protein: CASSPLETQYF

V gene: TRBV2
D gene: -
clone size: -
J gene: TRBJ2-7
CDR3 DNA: TGTGCCAGCAGTGCCAGACCCTGGAACGAGCAGTACTTC
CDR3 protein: CASSARPWNEQYF

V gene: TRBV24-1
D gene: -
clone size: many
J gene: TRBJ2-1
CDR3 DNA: TGTGCCACCAGTGATATTACGGGGCAAGTCAATGAGCAGTTCTTC
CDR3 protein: CATSDITGQVNEQFF

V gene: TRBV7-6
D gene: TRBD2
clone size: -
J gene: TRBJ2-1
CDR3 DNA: TGTGCCAGCAGCCCCGCCGGGACTAGCGTCTACAATGAGCAGTTCTTC
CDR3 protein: CASSPAGTSVYNEQFF

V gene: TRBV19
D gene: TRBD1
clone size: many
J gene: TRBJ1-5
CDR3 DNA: TGTGCCAGTAGTATTCTACAGGGGGCATTCGATCAGCCCCAGCATTTT
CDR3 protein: CASSILQGAFDQPQHF

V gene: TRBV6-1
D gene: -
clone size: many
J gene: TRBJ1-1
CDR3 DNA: TGTGCCAGCAGTGAAAGGAACAGGGAGAACACTGAAGCTTTCTTT
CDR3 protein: CASSERNRENTEAFF

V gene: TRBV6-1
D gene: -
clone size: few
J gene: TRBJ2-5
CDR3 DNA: TGTGCCAGCAGGACACCGATTGCCGGAGGTGGGCGGCAAGAGACACAGTACTTC
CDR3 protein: CASRTPIAGGGRQETQYF

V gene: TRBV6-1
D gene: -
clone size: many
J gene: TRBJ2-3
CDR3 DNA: TGTGCCAGCAGTTGGGCAGGGAGGACAGATACGCAGTATTTT
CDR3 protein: CASSWAGRTDTQYF